This T cell receptor beta chain stems from a study of cytomegalovirus exposure and HLA in healthy donors. Study details: A previous analysis identified 117 million unique TCR beta sequences derived from some 200 million T cells.

The CDR3 is made up of 16 amino acids. CDR1 and CDR2 from the germline V gene are SGHRS and YFSETQ. Trimming removed 4 bases at V and 1 base at J, with 12 bases between. Use of 60 Vbeta and 13 Jbeta primers characterized the PCR. Here immunoSEQ multiplex PCR was the method, and the copy in TCRdb shows in-frame clones only, minus some. The sample includes fewer than 200,000 clones, approximately 90% seen only once; the top ten take more than 0.7%. The source material was PBMCs. V gene TRBV5-1 combines with J gene TRBJ2-6; D might be TRBD2 (5 bases). This clonotype was obtained from a woman younger than 45 in good health and CMV-seronegative. CDR3 sequence: CASSPTGFSGANVLTF. The CDR3 DNA follows: TGCGCCAGCAGCCCGACGGGGTTTTCTGGGGCCAACGTCCTGACTTTC.